Below, one TCR beta chain is given with its context. The antigen is not known. This table comes from immunoSEQ multiplex PCR, and its TCRdb copy is limited to in-frame clones, with some not included. The sample consists of more than 2 million clones, roughly 96% of them appearing once. This entry belongs to a study of shared clonotypes between healthy human individuals. Across the whole study: Researchers assigned three CD4 naive, three CD4 memory, two CD8 naive and one CD8 memory plate to each donor. The study's findings and limits: Naive CD4 clonotypes overlapped across a handful of donors at around 5%. The generation probabilities recorded for non-shared clonotypes fell below those of clonotypes shared by all four donors.

The CDR3 length is 14 residues. V was trimmed by 2 bases and J by 0 bases, leaving 8 bases between them. CDR1 and CDR2 (germline): LGHNA, YSLEER. Each of the donors was a healthy adult who was HIV-negative and had not had a recent acute infection or vaccination. Sequences were obtained from naive CD4+ T cells sorted from blood. The subset denotes: CD45RA+ positively selected. The clonotype comes from a man younger than 35 in good health. This chain links TRBV4-3 with TRBJ2-7, with D unclear. The CDR3 bases are TGCGCCAGCAGCCAACTACTGAGCTCCTACGAGCAGTACTTC. Translating gives CASSQLLSSYEQYF.